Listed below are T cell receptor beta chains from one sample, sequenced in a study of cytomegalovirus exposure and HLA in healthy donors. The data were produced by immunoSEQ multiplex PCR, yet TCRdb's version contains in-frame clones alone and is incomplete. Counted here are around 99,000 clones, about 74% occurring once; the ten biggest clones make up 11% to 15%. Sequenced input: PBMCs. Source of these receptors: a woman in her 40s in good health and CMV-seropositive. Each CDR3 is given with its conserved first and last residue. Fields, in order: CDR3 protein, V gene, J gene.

CDR3: CSVQQGASQPQHF; V: TRBV29-1; J: TRBJ1-5
CDR3: CASSVGETSFYGYTF; V: TRBV6-1; J: TRBJ1-2
CDR3: CAWTAVANTGELFF; V: TRBV30; J: TRBJ2-2
CDR3: CASTQAGALTDTQYF; V: TRBV6-5; J: TRBJ2-3
CDR3: CASSWATGKNSPLHF; V: TRBV5-6; J: TRBJ1-6
CDR3: CASSLAGTGSRPIYF; V: TRBV27; J: TRBJ1-3
CDR3: CASSPDRGLIGETQYF; V: TRBV7-2; J: TRBJ2-5
CDR3: CASSLAQGANSKNIQYF; V: TRBV7-8; J: TRBJ2-4
CDR3: CASSLHSSGNTIYF; V: TRBV5-4; J: TRBJ1-3
CDR3: CASSPIRTALYGYTF; V: TRBV18; J: TRBJ1-2
CDR3: CASKRGGATYGYTF; V: TRBV7-9; J: TRBJ1-2
CDR3: CAAGQALTDTQYF; V: TRBV7-9; J: TRBJ2-3
CDR3: CASSLRAGVETQYF; V: TRBV7-8; J: TRBJ2-5
CDR3: CASSVGRGGRNEQFF; V: TRBV9; J: TRBJ2-1
CDR3: CASSQDVAGGQSYEQYF; V: TRBV4-3; J: TRBJ2-7
CDR3: CSAAGRGYTF; V: TRBV20-1; J: TRBJ1-2
CDR3: CAASNGRGGTDTQYF; V: TRBV6-5; J: TRBJ2-3
CDR3: CAWIGGAGVTQYF; V: TRBV30; J: TRBJ2-5
CDR3: CASSYEASGVPMYF; V: TRBV6-5; J: TRBJ2-7
CDR3: CASSFGAGGIYEQYF; V: TRBV5-6; J: TRBJ2-7
CDR3: CASSQVFGEFSGANVLTF; V: TRBV4-3; J: TRBJ2-6
CDR3: CATSRPDMGRINYDYTF; V: TRBV15; J: TRBJ1-2
CDR3: CASSQDNTGSEKLFF; V: TRBV4-1; J: TRBJ1-4